This T cell receptor (beta chain) was sequenced during a study of T cells in localized non-small cell lung cancer. CDR3 length: 16 amino acids. With 3 bases removed from V and 8 bases from J, the gap between germline ends came to 20 bases. CDR1 SGHRS and CDR2 YFSETQ come from the germline V gene. Comments on this clone: Its antigen is unknown.

General study points: In adjacent lung, a median about 52 of the top 100 tumor clones were found.

Repertoires were generated with immunoSEQ multiplex PCR, while TCRdb's copy carries only in-frame clones and drops some. The profile shows roughly 25,000 clones, 92% of them singletons. The source was peripheral blood, collected before any cancer treatment. The chain combines TRBV5-1 with TRBJ2-2; D is possibly TRBD2 (7 bases). This TCR derives from a woman aged 35 to 70 with stage I lung adenocarcinoma. Here the CDR3 DNA reads TGCGCCAGCAGCTCCCACCAGGGGAGGGGAAAGGGGGAGCTGTTTTTT. The encoded protein is CASSSHQGRGKGELFF.